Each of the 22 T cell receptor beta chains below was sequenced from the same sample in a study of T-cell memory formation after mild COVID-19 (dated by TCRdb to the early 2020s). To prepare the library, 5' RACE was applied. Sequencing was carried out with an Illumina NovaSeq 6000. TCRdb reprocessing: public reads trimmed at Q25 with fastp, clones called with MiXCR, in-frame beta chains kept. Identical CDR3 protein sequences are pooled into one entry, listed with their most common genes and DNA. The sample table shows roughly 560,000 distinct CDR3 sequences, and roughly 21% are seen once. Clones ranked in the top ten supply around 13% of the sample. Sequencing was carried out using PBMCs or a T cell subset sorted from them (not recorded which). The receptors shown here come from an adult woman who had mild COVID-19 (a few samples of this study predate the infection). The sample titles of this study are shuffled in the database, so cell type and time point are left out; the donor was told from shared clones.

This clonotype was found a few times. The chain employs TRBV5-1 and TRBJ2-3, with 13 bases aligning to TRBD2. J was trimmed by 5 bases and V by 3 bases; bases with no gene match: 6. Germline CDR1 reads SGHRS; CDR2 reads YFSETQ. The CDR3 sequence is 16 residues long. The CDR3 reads CASSSTSGGAVDTQYF. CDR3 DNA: TGCGCCAGCAGCTCCACTAGCGGGGGGGCCGTAGATACGCAGTATTTT.

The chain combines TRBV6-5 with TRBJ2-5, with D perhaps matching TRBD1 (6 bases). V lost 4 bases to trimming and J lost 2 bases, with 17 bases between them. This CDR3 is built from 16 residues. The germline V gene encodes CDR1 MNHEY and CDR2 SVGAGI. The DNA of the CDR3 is TGTGCCAGCAGTTCCCCGGGACACGAGCTTCAAGAGACCCAGTACTTC. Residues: CASSSPGHELQETQYF.

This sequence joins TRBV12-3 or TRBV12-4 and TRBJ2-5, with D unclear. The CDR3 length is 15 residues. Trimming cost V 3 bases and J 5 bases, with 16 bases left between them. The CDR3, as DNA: TGTGCCAGCAGTTTCGAGTTGAGGTTCGGGGAGACCCAGTACTTC. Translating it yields CASSFELRFGETQYF.

The CDR3 nucleotides read TGTGCCACCAGTGATTTCGCCGGGACAGGGGGCATGGATACGCAGTATTTT. It codes for CATSDFAGTGGMDTQYF. The J gene is TRBJ2-3, the V gene TRBV24-1; 12 positions agree with TRBD1. V shed 1 base, J shed 6 bases, and the junction held 7 bases outside the gene matches. Germline loops: CDR1 KGHDR, CDR2 SFDVKD. This CDR3 is built from 17 residues.

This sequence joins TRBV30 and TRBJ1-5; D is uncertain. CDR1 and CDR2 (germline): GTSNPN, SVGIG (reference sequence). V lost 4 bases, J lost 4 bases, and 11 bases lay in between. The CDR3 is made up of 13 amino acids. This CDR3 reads CAWTNGRNQPQHF. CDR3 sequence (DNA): TGTGCCTGGACTAATGGGCGAAATCAGCCCCAGCATTTT.

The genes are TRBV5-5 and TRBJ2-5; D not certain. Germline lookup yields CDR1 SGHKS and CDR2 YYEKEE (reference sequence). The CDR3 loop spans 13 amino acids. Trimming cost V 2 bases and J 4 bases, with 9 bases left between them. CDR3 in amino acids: CASSFQPGETQYF. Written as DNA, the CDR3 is TGTGCCAGCAGCTTCCAACCCGGAGAGACCCAGTACTTC.

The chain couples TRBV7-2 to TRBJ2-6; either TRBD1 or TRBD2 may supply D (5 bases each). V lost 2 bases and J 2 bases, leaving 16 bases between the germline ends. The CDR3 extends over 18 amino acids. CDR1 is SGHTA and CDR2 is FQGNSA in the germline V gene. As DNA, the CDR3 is TGTGCCAGCAGCTTAAGAGGGGTACGGTCGGCTGGGGCCAACGTCCTGACTTTC. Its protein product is CASSLRGVRSAGANVLTF. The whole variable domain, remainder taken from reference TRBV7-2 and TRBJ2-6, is GAGVSQSPSNKVTEKGKDVELRCDPISGHTALYWYRQSLGQGLEFLIYFQGNSAPDKSGLPSDRFSAERTGGSVSTLTIQRTQQEDSAVYLCASSLRGVRSAGANVLTFGAGSRLTVL.

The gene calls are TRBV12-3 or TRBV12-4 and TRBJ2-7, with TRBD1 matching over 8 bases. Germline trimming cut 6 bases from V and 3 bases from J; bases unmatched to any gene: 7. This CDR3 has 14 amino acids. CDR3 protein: CASRSGTGFYEQYF. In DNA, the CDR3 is TGTGCCAGCAGATCCGGGACAGGTTTCTACGAGCAGTACTTC.

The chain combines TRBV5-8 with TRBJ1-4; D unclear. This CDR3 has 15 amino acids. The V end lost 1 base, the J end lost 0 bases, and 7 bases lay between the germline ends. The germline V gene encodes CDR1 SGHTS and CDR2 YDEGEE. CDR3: CASSLWSTTNEKLFF. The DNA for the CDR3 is TGTGCCAGCAGCTTGTGGAGTACAACTAATGAAAAACTGTTTTTT.

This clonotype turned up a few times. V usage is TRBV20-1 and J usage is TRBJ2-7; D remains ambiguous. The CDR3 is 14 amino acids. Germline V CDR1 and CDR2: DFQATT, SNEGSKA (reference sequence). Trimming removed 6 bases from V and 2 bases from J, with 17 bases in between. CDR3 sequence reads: CSAASKQSTYEQYF. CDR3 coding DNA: TGCAGTGCCGCTAGTAAGCAGTCTACCTACGAGCAGTACTTC.

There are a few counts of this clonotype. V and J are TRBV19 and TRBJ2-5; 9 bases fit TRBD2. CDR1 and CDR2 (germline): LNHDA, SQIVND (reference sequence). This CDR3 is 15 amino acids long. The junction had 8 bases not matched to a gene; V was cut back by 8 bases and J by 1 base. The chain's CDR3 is CASANSGRLQETQYF. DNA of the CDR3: TGTGCCAGTGCTAACAGCGGGAGGCTCCAAGAGACCCAGTACTTC.

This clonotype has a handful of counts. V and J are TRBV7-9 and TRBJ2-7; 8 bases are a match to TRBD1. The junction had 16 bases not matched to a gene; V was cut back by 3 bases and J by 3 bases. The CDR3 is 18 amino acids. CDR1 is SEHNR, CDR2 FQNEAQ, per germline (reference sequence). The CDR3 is CASSFADRVRYVLYEQYF. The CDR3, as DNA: TGTGCCAGCAGCTTTGCGGACAGGGTAAGATACGTCCTCTACGAGCAGTACTTC.

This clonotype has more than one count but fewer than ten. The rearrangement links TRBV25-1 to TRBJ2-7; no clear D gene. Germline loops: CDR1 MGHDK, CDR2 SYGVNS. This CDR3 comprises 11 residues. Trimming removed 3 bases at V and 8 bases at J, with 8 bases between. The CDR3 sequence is CASSDGAKQYF. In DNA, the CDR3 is TGTGCCAGCAGTGATGGTGCGAAGCAGTACTTC.

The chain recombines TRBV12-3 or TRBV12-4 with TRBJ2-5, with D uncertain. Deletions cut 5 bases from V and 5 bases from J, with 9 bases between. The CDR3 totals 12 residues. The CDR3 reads CASSRSFETQYF. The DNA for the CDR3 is TGTGCCAGCAGTCGATCTTTCGAGACCCAGTACTTC.

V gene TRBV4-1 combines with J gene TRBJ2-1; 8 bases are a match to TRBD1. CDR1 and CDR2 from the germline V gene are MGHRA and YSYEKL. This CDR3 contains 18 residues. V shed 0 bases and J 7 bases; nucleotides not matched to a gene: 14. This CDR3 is CASSQDPPPDRGRNEQFF. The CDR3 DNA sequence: TGCGCCAGCAGCCAAGATCCCCCCCCCGACAGGGGTAGGAATGAGCAGTTCTTC.

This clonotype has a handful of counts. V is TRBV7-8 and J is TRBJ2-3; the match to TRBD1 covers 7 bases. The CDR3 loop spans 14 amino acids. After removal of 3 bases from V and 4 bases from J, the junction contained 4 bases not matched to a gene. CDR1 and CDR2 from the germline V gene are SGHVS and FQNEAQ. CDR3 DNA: TGTGCCAGCAGCTTTACAGGGGCCGCAGATACGCAGTATTTT. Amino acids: CASSFTGAADTQYF.

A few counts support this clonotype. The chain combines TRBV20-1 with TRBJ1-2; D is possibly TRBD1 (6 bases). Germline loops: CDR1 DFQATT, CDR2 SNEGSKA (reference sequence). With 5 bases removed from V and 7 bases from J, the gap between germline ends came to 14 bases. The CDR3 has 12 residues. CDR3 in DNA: TGCAGTGCTGGCTGGGGGCGGGGTGGCTACACCTTC. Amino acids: CSAGWGRGGYTF.

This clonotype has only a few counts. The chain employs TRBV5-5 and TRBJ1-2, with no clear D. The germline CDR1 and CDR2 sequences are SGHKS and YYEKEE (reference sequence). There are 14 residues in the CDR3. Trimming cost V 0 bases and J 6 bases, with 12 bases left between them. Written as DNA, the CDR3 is TGTGCCAGCAGCTTGGAGTGGATTCAGAATGGCTACACCTTC. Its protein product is CASSLEWIQNGYTF.

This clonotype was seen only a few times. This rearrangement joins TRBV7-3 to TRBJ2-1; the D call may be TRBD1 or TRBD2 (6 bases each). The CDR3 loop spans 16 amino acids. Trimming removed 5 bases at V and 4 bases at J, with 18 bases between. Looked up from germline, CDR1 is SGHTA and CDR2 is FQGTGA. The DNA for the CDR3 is TGTGCCAGCAGCCCTAGGGGGGCTAGCGCGTACAATGAGCAGTTCTTC. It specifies CASSPRGASAYNEQFF.

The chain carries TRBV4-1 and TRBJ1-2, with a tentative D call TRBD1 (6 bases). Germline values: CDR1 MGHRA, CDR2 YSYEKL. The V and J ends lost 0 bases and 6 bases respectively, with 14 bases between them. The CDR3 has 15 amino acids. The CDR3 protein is CASSQDQVAGDGYTF. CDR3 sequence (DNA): TGCGCCAGCAGCCAAGATCAAGTGGCAGGGGATGGCTACACCTTC.

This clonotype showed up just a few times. CDR3 bases: TGTGCCAGCTTACCGGGACAGGCCCCCCCTTTGAACACTGAAGCTTTCTTT. Translation gives CASLPGQAPPLNTEAFF. The chain employs TRBV18 and TRBJ1-1, with TRBD1 matching over 8 bases. CDR1 is KGHSH, CDR2 LQKENI, per germline. This CDR3 has 17 amino acids. With V trimmed by 7 bases and J by 0 bases, 13 bases remained unmatched.

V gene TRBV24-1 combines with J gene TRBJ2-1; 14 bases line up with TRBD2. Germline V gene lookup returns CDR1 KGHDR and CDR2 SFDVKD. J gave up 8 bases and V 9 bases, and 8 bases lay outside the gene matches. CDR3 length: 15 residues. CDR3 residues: CATGTSGSKSDEQFF. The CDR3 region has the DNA TGTGCCACCGGGACTAGCGGGAGCAAGAGCGATGAGCAGTTCTTC.